The 21 T cell receptor beta chains presented below share a single source sample, sequenced in a study of cytomegalovirus exposure and HLA in healthy donors. Primers included in the PCR were 60 Vbeta and 13 Jbeta primers. Sequencing was performed with immunoSEQ multiplex PCR; in TCRdb, only in-frame clones are kept and a portion is missing. Of fewer than 130,000 clones in the sample, 76% were seen once. Sequencing was performed on PBMCs. The source of these receptors is a man aged 30 to 39 in good health and CMV-seropositive.

This clone was observed once. V gene TRBV6-1 combines with J gene TRBJ2-7; 9 bases agree with TRBD1. Unmatched junction bases numbered 9, after V lost 6 bases and J lost 6 bases. The germline V gene encodes CDR1 MNHNS and CDR2 SASEGT. CDR3 length equals 14 residues. In DNA, the CDR3 is TGTGCCAGCAGCACTTGGGGACAGGGCATCGAGCAGTACTTC. The encoded protein is CASSTWGQGIEQYF.

The V gene is TRBV28, the J gene TRBJ1-5, with D possibly TRBD1 on 6 matching bases. The CDR3 is made up of 15 amino acids. V dropped 3 bases and J dropped 11 bases, with 20 bases sitting between them. In germline, CDR1 is MDHEN, CDR2 SYDVKM. The DNA of the CDR3 is TGTGCCAGCAGTTTCGCAGGGTTGAGAGGACAGTCCCAGCATTTT. Translated, it gives CASSFAGLRGQSQHF.

The J gene is TRBJ1-2, the V gene TRBV5-4; TRBD1 aligns across 9 bases. Unmatched junction bases numbered 6, after V lost 4 bases and J lost 8 bases. The CDR3 is 13 amino acids. The germline V gene encodes CDR1 SGHNT and CDR2 YYREEE (reference sequence). As DNA, the CDR3 is TGTGCCAGCAGCACAGAGACAGGGGGAGGCTACACCTTC. Protein: CASSTETGGGYTF.

This chain joins TRBV28 and TRBJ1-4; 9 bases fit TRBD1. CDR1 MDHEN and CDR2 SYDVKM come from the germline V gene. V was pared by 6 bases and J by 8 bases, with 7 bases of the junction left unmatched. The CDR3 spans 14 residues. CDR3: CASSIQGAREKLFF. CDR3 coding DNA: TGTGCCAGCAGCATACAGGGGGCGCGGGAAAAACTGTTTTTT.

This clone has a single count. The chain employs TRBV28 and TRBJ2-1, with 12 bases matching TRBD2. Losses at the gene ends were 6 bases for V and 3 bases for J; bases not matched to a gene: 3. CDR3 size: 15 residues. CDR1 is MDHEN and CDR2 is SYDVKM in the germline V gene. The CDR3 spells CASSGLAGSYNEQFF. Written as DNA, the CDR3 is TGTGCCAGCAGCGGACTAGCGGGGAGCTACAATGAGCAGTTCTTC.

The V gene is TRBV1, the J gene TRBJ2-2; the table's D gene call, TRBD2, was not cross checked with the DNA. TRBV1 is listed as a pseudogene. The CDR3 totals 17 residues. Here the CDR3 reads CTSSQEGTSGEFGELFF. The CDR3 DNA reads TGCACCAGCAGCCAAGAGGGGACTAGCGGGGAATTCGGGGAGCTGTTTTTT.

The chain joins TRBV6-5 to TRBJ1-2; tentatively, D is TRBD1 (6 bases). The V end lost 6 bases, the J end lost 4 bases, and 9 bases lay between the germline ends. The germline gives CDR1 MNHEY, CDR2 SVGAGI. CDR3 length: 12 amino acids. CDR3 sequence reads: CASRRGSYGYTF. The CDR3, as DNA: TGTGCCAGCAGAAGGGGGAGCTATGGCTACACCTTC.

The gene calls are TRBV4-1 and TRBJ1-1; no clear D. The CDR3 is 15 amino acids. The germline V gene encodes CDR1 MGHRA and CDR2 YSYEKL. Trimming took 1 base from V and 0 from J, leaving 9 bases between them. Here the CDR3 DNA reads TGCGCCAGCAGCCAAGTGGTCGGAGTGAACACTGAAGCTTTCTTT. Its translation is CASSQVVGVNTEAFF.

V and J are TRBV4-3 and TRBJ1-1; D unresolved. Germline V gene lookup returns CDR1 LGHNA and CDR2 YSLEER. Between the trimmed V and J ends, which lost 0 bases and 0 bases, there was a span of 2 bases. This CDR3 has 13 residues. The CDR3, as DNA: TGCGCCAGCAGCCAAGATATGAACACTGAAGCTTTCTTT. Protein sequence: CASSQDMNTEAFF.

This clone appeared a few times. This chain joins TRBV27 and TRBJ1-6; no clear D. The V gene lost 3 bases and the J gene lost 10 bases, with 7 bases spanning the gap. CDR1 is MNHEY, CDR2 SMNVEV, per germline (reference sequence). This CDR3 comprises 12 residues. In nucleotides, the CDR3 is TGTGCCAGCAGTTTCCTAGGATCACCCCTCCACTTT. This gives the protein CASSFLGSPLHF.

The chain carries TRBV7-9 and TRBJ1-2; D gene ambiguous. Trimming stripped 2 bases from V and 7 bases from J, with 14 bases between. Per the germline V gene, CDR1 is SEHNR and CDR2 is FQNEAQ (reference sequence). This CDR3 spans 14 amino acids. The CDR3 region is CASSLTTRTLGYTF. The CDR3 nucleotides read TGTGCCAGCAGCTTAACTACCAGAACCCTTGGCTACACCTTC.

This clone was observed a handful of times. V and J are TRBV7-2 and TRBJ2-1; maybe TRBD2 (6 bases). The ends were cut back, 5 bases at V and 5 bases at J, with 19 bases in the middle. This CDR3 is 16 amino acids long. The germline V gene encodes CDR1 SGHTA and CDR2 FQGNSA. The CDR3 nucleotides are TGTGCCAGCAGCCGAGTGGGGTTAGCGGTAGACAATGAGCAGTTCTTC. Its protein product is CASSRVGLAVDNEQFF.

The chain has TRBV4-1 and TRBJ1-2; D may be TRBD1 (5 bases). V was shortened by 1 base and J by 5 bases, with 11 bases between the two germline ends. Germline V gene sequence: CDR1 MGHRA, CDR2 YSYEKL. CDR3 length: 14 residues. The CDR3 sequence: CASSQGGGSYGYTF. The CDR3, as DNA: TGCGCCAGCAGCCAAGGGGGGGGGTCTTATGGCTACACCTTC.

This clone was detected a few times. This sequence joins TRBV30 and TRBJ1-1, with unresolved D. The CDR3 has 13 residues. Per the germline V gene, CDR1 is GTSNPN and CDR2 is SVGIG (reference sequence). The V and J ends lost 1 base and 1 base respectively, with 7 bases between them. CDR3 in DNA: TGTGCCTGGAGTGCCGACTCGAACACTGAAGCTTTCTTT. Its protein product is CAWSADSNTEAFF.

This chain uses TRBV2 with TRBJ2-7; D is perhaps TRBD1 (6 bases). In germline, CDR1 is SNHLY, CDR2 FYNNEI. The CDR3 has 14 amino acids. Trimming stripped 5 bases from V and 2 bases from J, with 13 bases between. The CDR3 region is CASSRQVGAYEQYF. Here the CDR3 DNA reads TGTGCCAGCAGTCGACAGGTAGGAGCCTACGAGCAGTACTTC.

V gene TRBV10-3 combines with J gene TRBJ2-7; 11 nucleotides agree with TRBD1. The CDR3 spans 14 residues. Germline V gene data show CDR1 as ENHRY and CDR2 as SYGVKD. J lost 4 bases, V lost 2 bases, and 1 base had no gene match. CDR3 in amino acids: CAISEGTGGYEQYF. Here the CDR3 DNA reads TGTGCCATCAGTGAGGGGACAGGGGGGTACGAGCAGTACTTC.

The gene calls are TRBV5-1 and TRBJ2-7; 8 bases align to TRBD2. The CDR3 is 15 amino acids. Trimming at V came to 3 bases and at J to 2 bases, leaving 7 bases not matched to a gene. The V gene's germline CDR1 is SGHRS and CDR2 YFSETQ. CDR3 residues: CASSSPGLGTYEQYF. The CDR3 nucleotides read TGCGCCAGCAGCTCCCCGGGACTAGGAACCTACGAGCAGTACTTC.

This clone was seen a few times. V and J are TRBV6-6 and TRBJ1-1; D is unclear. CDR1 MNHNY and CDR2 SVGAGI come from the germline V gene (reference sequence). The CDR3 extends over 14 amino acids. Trimming cost V 0 bases and J 1 base, with 6 bases left between them. CDR3 nucleotides: TGTGCCAGCAGTTACTCGGACTGGAACACTGAAGCTTTCTTT. The encoded protein is CASSYSDWNTEAFF.

The V call is TRBV6-5, the J call TRBJ1-2; D is possibly TRBD1 (5 bases). CDR3 length: 13 residues. V was pared by 5 bases and J by 5 bases, with 12 bases between. The germline V gene has CDR1 MNHEY and CDR2 SVGAGI. The chain's CDR3 is CASSVRGEYGYTF. The CDR3 nucleotides are TGTGCCAGCAGTGTACGGGGGGAATATGGCTACACCTTC.

The J gene is TRBJ1-5, the V gene TRBV2, with 7 bases that match TRBD1. The V and J ends lost 6 bases and 5 bases, in that order; junction bases with no gene match: 7. Germline CDR1 reads SNHLY; CDR2 reads FYNNEI. This CDR3 is 14 amino acids long. The CDR3 protein is CASRLRQGHQPQHF. The CDR3 DNA reads TGTGCCAGCAGACTACGACAGGGTCATCAGCCCCAGCATTTT.

The DNA for the CDR3 is TGTGCCAGCAGCGCCCAGGGACAGGTTAATGAAAAACTGTTTTTT. Its protein is CASSAQGQVNEKLFF. This chain links TRBV2 with TRBJ1-4, with TRBD1 identical over 8 bases. This CDR3 has 15 amino acids. Looked up from germline, CDR1 is SNHLY and CDR2 is FYNNEI. Trimming cost V 6 bases and J 4 bases; bases outside gene matches: 7.